These 5 T cell receptor beta chains came from one sample sequenced in a study of post-analysis software for immune sequencing data. Findings and caveats of the study: Compared with controls, patients had more of about five TRBV segments, including TRBV5-6, TRBV5-1 and TRBV20-1.

For these receptors, no antigen is known. Incorporated into the TCR beta cDNA libraries were unique molecular identifiers, which served to reduce PCR and sequencing biases. Each CDR3 protein is one row after TCRdb ran MiXCR on the PCR reads. The data show hundreds of thousands of distinct CDR3 sequences, more than 50% seen once. The sequenced sample was blood. These receptors were taken from a girl aged 2-15 years with multiple sclerosis.

This clonotype was counted once. The chain links TRBV4-1 to TRBJ2-7; a possible D gene is TRBD1 (5 bases). Germline V gene data show CDR1 as MGHRA and CDR2 as YSYEKL. With 4 bases removed from V and 3 bases from J, the gap between germline ends came to 16 bases. This CDR3 has 15 amino acids. CDR3 nucleotides: TGCGCCAGCAGCCTAAATTTGGACATATACTACGAGCAGTACTTC. Translation: CASSLNLDIYYEQYF.

This chain connects TRBV7-9 to TRBJ2-3; D uncertain. Germline V lookup: CDR1 SEHNR, CDR2 FQNEAQ (reference sequence). This CDR3 is built from 14 residues. V lost 5 bases and J lost 2, with 11 bases in between. The CDR3 is CASSIGHTTDTQYF. CDR3 bases: TGTGCCAGCAGCATAGGGCACACCACAGATACGCAGTATTTT. The full variable domain, with the rest looked up from reference TRBV7-9 and TRBJ2-3, is DTGVSQNPRHKITKRGQNVTFRCDPISEHNRLYWYRQTLGQGPEFLTYFQNEAQLEKSRLLSDRFSAERPKGSFSTLEIQRTEQGDSAMYLCASSIGHTTDTQYFGPGTRLTVL.

This clonotype has only one observation. The chain carries TRBV6-5 and TRBJ1-1, with TRBD1 matching 9 bases. Germline V CDR1 and CDR2: MNHEY, SVGAGI. CDR3 length equals 15 residues. With V trimmed by 4 bases and J by 0 bases, 3 bases remained unmatched. The CDR3 loop is CASSSQGAVNTEAFF. In nucleotides, the CDR3 is TGTGCCAGCAGTTCACAGGGGGCGGTGAACACTGAAGCTTTCTTT.

This chain joins TRBV15 and TRBJ2-4; D may be TRBD1 (5 bases). The V gene lost 8 bases and the J gene lost 8 bases, with 22 bases spanning the gap. The CDR3 runs 15 residues. Germline lookup yields CDR1 LNHNV and CDR2 YYDKDF (reference sequence). This CDR3 is CATARDQGDLYIQYF. The CDR3 nucleotides read TGTGCCACCGCTAGAGACCAAGGGGATTTATACATTCAGTACTTC.

The genes are TRBV4-2 and TRBJ1-2; 7 nucleotides line up with TRBD1. J lost 7 bases, V lost 7 bases, and 9 bases had no gene match. Germline CDR1 and CDR2: LGHNA and YNFKEQ. The CDR3 sequence is 13 residues long. DNA for the CDR3: TGTGCCAGCACCCTTGAGGGGGCGGGTGGCTACACCTTC. Translation: CASTLEGAGGYTF.